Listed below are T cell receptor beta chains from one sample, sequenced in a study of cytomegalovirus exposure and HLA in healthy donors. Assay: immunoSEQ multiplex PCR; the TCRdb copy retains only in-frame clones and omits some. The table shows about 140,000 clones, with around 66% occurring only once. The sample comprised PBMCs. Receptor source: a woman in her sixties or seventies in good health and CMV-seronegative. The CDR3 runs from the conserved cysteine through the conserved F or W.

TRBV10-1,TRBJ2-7,CASSVLGQGGSYEQYF
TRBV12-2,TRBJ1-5,CASRLAHHNQPQHF
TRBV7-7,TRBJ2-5,CASSLGSGTSVETQYF
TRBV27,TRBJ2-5,CASSPGTRGETQYF
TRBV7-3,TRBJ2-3,CASSRSGTGDTQYF
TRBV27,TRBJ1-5,CASSLSRGGGQPQHF
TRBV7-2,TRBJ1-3,CASSIDRVGNTIYF
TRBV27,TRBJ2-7,CASSFQAGAGYEQYF
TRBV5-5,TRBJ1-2,CASRGQFGATRYGYTF
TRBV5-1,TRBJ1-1,CASSLAGTGNTEAFF
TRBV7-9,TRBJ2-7,CASSLSVQNEQYF
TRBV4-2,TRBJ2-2,CASSQGQGGSGELFF
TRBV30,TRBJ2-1,CAWSPPTPPDRDLINNEQFF
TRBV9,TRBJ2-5,CASSVGVMSGGHQETQYF
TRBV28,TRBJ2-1,CASSPIGTSYNEQFF
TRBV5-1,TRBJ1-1,CASSPARTGHTEAFF
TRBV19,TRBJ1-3,CARQRVSTIYF
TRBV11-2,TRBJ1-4,CASSLGDRGEKLFF
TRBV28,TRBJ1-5,CASSLGQWNQPQHF
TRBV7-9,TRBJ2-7,CSSSFASGSYEQYF
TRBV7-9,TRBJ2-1,CASSPPTIAGLGEQFF
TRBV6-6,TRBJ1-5,CASSGGTGSNQPQHF
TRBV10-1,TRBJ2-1,CASSDQGRGKPSSYNEQFF
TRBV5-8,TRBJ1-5,CASSSSTGANNQPQHF
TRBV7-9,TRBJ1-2,CSSRRDSNYGYTF
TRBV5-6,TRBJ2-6,CASKQGALGANVLTF
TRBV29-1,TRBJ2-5,CSVDSGTQETQYF
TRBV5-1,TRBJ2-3,CASSSDRSRTDTQYF
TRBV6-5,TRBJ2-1,CASSTTGDNEQFF
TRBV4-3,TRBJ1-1,CASSRGVNTEAFF
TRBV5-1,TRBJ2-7,CASSPESGAGHEQYF
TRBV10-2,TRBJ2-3,CASSEGRFINTQYF
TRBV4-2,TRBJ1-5,CASSQETNSNQPQHF
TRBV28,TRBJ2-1,CASRQERESYNEQFF
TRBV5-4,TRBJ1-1,CASSLAGGHTEAFF
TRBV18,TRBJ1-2,CASSPRHDTGRDGYTF
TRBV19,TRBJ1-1,CASSILAGGAGAEAFF
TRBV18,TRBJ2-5,CASSPIYQETQYF
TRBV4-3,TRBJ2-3,CASSQDWTGVADTQYF
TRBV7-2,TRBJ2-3,CASSLHSGGATDTQYF
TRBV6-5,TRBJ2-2,CASSRRGSTGELFF
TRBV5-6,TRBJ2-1,CASSRSGTRDEQFF
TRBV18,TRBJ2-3,CASSPRPSGAGSDTQYF
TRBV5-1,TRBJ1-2,CASSYDREDGYTF
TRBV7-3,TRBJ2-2,CASTQGGTGELFF